What follows are 32 T cell receptor beta chains derived from one specimen sequenced in a study of blood T cell repertoires in COVID-19. Clones were sequenced by immunoSEQ multiplex PCR, and TCRdb holds only the in-frame ones, with some missing. The data contain a few hundred thousand clones, 85% to 90% of them seen just once; the ten biggest clones take up around 1.2%. Input material: PBMCs or T cells enriched from blood (not recorded which). Receptors originate from a woman aged 18-29 years who had recovered from COVID-19.

The V call is TRBV12-3 or TRBV12-4, the J call TRBJ1-1; D call uncertain. V was clipped by 4 bases and J by 0 bases, with 6 bases between them. CDR3 length: 13 residues. The CDR3 is CASSSSVNTEAFF. The DNA of the CDR3 is TGTGCCAGCAGTTCGTCGGTGAACACTGAAGCTTTCTTT.

V and J are TRBV23-1 and TRBJ1-3; 10 bases are shared with TRBD1. TRBV23-1 falls under the ORF class, with uncertain function. This CDR3 has 16 residues. The junction had 6 bases not matched to a gene; V was cut back by 0 bases and J by 7 bases. CDR3 loop: CASSQSCGQGVNTIYF. The CDR3 coding sequence is TGCGCCAGCAGTCAATCGTGTGGACAGGGGGTGAACACCATATATTTT.

The rearrangement links TRBV30 to TRBJ2-5, with D unresolved. CDR1 GTSNPN and CDR2 SVGIG come from the germline V gene (reference sequence). V was clipped by 3 bases and J by 8 bases, with 10 bases between them. This CDR3 contains 11 residues. CDR3 in DNA: TGTGCCTGGAGCGAGAAGCAAACCCAGTACTTC. Translated: CAWSEKQTQYF.

The chain employs TRBV23-1 and TRBJ1-6; tentatively, D is TRBD1 (5 bases). TRBV23-1 is assigned to the ORF class and has an uncertain function. This CDR3 is 19 amino acids long. V was cut by 7 bases and J by 0 bases, with 22 bases left in between. The CDR3 here is CASNPNGGRQSSYNSPLHF. CDR3 nucleotide sequence: TGCGCCAGCAACCCAAACGGGGGACGGCAAAGCTCCTATAATTCACCCCTCCACTTT.

Note on this clone: Different DNA sequences within this sample yield the same CDR3. The V call is TRBV6-2 or TRBV6-3, the J call TRBJ2-2; D is unresolved. The CDR3 is 11 amino acids. Germline CDR1 reads MNHEY; CDR2 reads SVGEGT. Trimming pared 5 bases from V and 4 bases from J, leaving 2 bases between. The CDR3, as DNA: TGTGCCAGCAGTCGCACCGGGGAGCTGTTTTTT. It specifies CASSRTGELFF.

This clone was detected only once. This chain links TRBV12-5 with TRBJ2-7, with 7 positions matching TRBD2. Germline lookup yields CDR1 LGHNT and CDR2 FRNRAP. The CDR3 has 16 amino acids. Germline trimming cut 3 bases from V and 5 bases from J; bases unmatched to any gene: 13. The CDR3 loop reads CASGFVLSGGINEQYF. The CDR3 DNA reads TGTGCTAGTGGTTTCGTCCTTTCGGGGGGTATCAACGAGCAGTACTTC. Combining the CDR3 with reference TRBV12-5 and TRBJ2-7 gives the whole variable domain DARVTQTPRHKVTEMGQEVTMRCQPILGHNTVFWYRQTMMQGLELLAYFRNRAPLDDSGMPKDRFSAEMPDATLATLKIQPSEPRDSAVYFCASGFVLSGGINEQYFGPGTRLTVT.

The gene calls are TRBV7-9 and TRBJ1-2, with no clear D. The germline V gene encodes CDR1 SEHNR and CDR2 FQNEAQ (reference sequence). The CDR3 sequence is 15 residues long. Trimming left V 1 base short and J 5 bases short, with 14 bases between. The DNA for the CDR3 is TGTGCCAGCAGCTTAGATGCCGCCGGTTGGTATGGCTACACCTTC. This codes for CASSLDAAGWYGYTF. The full variable domain, completed using reference TRBV7-9 and TRBJ1-2, is DTGVSQNPRHKITKRGQNVTFRCDPISEHNRLYWYRQTLGQGPEFLTYFQNEAQLEKSRLLSDRFSAERPKGSFSTLEIQRTEQGDSAMYLCASSLDAAGWYGYTFGSGTRLTVV.

The chain employs TRBV7-2 and TRBJ1-1; D unclear. The CDR3 extends over 16 amino acids. Trimming took 5 bases from V and 5 from J, leaving 21 bases between them. Germline CDR1 reads SGHTA; CDR2 reads FQGNSA. DNA of the CDR3: TGTGCCAGCAGCCCCAGGAGGTTAAAAAGGCAGACTGAAGCTTTCTTT. The encoded protein is CASSPRRLKRQTEAFF.

V usage is TRBV27 and J usage is TRBJ1-5, with 8 bases fitting TRBD1. Trimming cost V 2 bases and J 7 bases; bases outside gene matches: 4. The CDR3 sequence is 14 residues long. Germline lookup yields CDR1 MNHEY and CDR2 SMNVEV (reference sequence). The CDR3 here is CASSLTGGDQPQHF. DNA of the CDR3: TGTGCCAGCAGTTTAACAGGGGGAGACCAGCCCCAGCATTTT.

The chain combines TRBV7-9 with TRBJ2-2, with D perhaps matching TRBD2 (6 bases). Trimming shortened V by 5 bases and J by 7 bases, and 11 bases separated the two germline ends. Germline lookup yields CDR1 SEHNR and CDR2 FQNEAQ (reference sequence). The CDR3 consists of 13 residues. CDR3 nucleotide sequence: TGTGCCAGCAGCCCGCCCGGGGGCGGGGAGCTGTTTTTT. Translating it yields CASSPPGGGELFF.

V is TRBV11-2 and J is TRBJ1-1; 7 bases align to TRBD1. The germline V gene has CDR1 SGHAT and CDR2 FQNNGV. This CDR3 contains 15 residues. V lost 5 bases to trimming and J lost 3 bases; unmatched junction nucleotides: 9. The CDR3 bases are TGTGCCAGCAGCCCCATCAGGGGGGAGTACACTGAAGCTTTCTTT. Translated, it gives CASSPIRGEYTEAFF.

This rearrangement joins TRBV12-3 or TRBV12-4 to TRBJ1-2, with D unclear. The CDR3 has 12 residues. With 6 bases removed from V and 1 base from J, the gap between germline ends came to 6 bases. The CDR3 loop is CASRKSNYGYTF. The CDR3 nucleotides are TGTGCCAGCAGGAAGAGTAACTATGGCTACACCTTC.

The chain has TRBV25-1 and TRBJ1-3; D perhaps matches TRBD1 (5 bases). Germline-derived CDR1 and CDR2 are MGHDK and SYGVNS. The CDR3 has 13 amino acids. Trimming left V 6 bases short and J 3 bases short, with 9 bases between. The CDR3 bases are TGTGCCAGCAGCACGGACATTGGAAACACCATATATTTT. Translation: CASSTDIGNTIYF.

This rearrangement joins TRBV24-1 to TRBJ1-1; 10 bases agree with TRBD1. CDR3 length: 16 residues. The trim removed 3 bases at V and 7 bases at J, leaving 10 bases unmatched. Germline CDR1 and CDR2: KGHDR and SFDVKD. CDR3 region: CATSDPGTGAQGEAFF. The CDR3 DNA sequence: TGTGCCACCAGTGATCCTGGGACAGGGGCGCAAGGTGAAGCTTTCTTT.

V usage is TRBV5-1 and J usage is TRBJ1-1; tentatively, D is TRBD1 (5 bases). This CDR3 has 12 amino acids. Between the trimmed V and J ends, which lost 4 bases and 7 bases, there was a span of 11 bases. Germline V CDR1 and CDR2: SGHRS, YFSETQ. The CDR3: CASSRDSLEAFF. The CDR3 nucleotides are TGCGCCAGCAGCCGTGACAGTCTTGAAGCTTTCTTT.

V and J are TRBV21-1 and TRBJ1-6. TRBV21-1 is noted as a pseudogene. The CDR3 runs to 18 residues. The CDR3 DNA follows: TGTGCCAGCAGCAAGTTTAAGAGCGGGAGCTCCTATAATTCACCCCTCCACTTT. It yields the protein CASSKFKSGSSYNSPLHF.

This chain connects TRBV25-1 to TRBJ2-1; possible D gene TRBD1, 8 bases. The CDR3 spans 15 residues. Germline CDR1 is MGHDK and CDR2 is SYGVNS. V was clipped by 3 bases and J by 7 bases, with 16 bases between them. CDR3 DNA: TGTGCCAGCAGTGATCTCCCACAGGGGGGGAATGAGCAGTTCTTC. This sequence encodes CASSDLPQGGNEQFF.

This clone was seen a few times. The J gene is TRBJ2-7, the V gene TRBV10-3; 8 bases map to TRBD2. The CDR3 totals 15 residues. V lost 3 bases, J lost 3 bases, and 7 bases stayed unmatched. Looked up from germline, CDR1 is ENHRY and CDR2 is SYGVKD. CDR3 sequence: CAISDPGTRYYEQYF. The CDR3 DNA sequence: TGTGCCATCAGTGATCCCGGGACTAGATACTACGAGCAGTACTTC.

The rearrangement joins TRBV19 to TRBJ2-7; D may be TRBD1 (5 bases). CDR3 length equals 14 residues. CDR1 LNHDA and CDR2 SQIVND come from the germline V gene (reference sequence). V was shortened by 6 bases and J by 5 bases, with 17 bases between the two germline ends. CDR3: CASSRDFKNDEQYF. The DNA of the CDR3 is TGTGCCAGTAGCAGGGATTTTAAAAACGACGAGCAGTACTTC.

The J gene is TRBJ2-7, the V gene TRBV28, with D maybe TRBD2 (6 bases). The germline gives CDR1 MDHEN, CDR2 SYDVKM. Trimming took off 6 bases at V and 4 bases at J, with 19 bases between the two ends. There are 15 residues in the CDR3. CDR3 nucleotides: TGTGCCAGCAGCCCTTCCCGGGGACTGGATTACGAGCAGTACTTC. Translated: CASSPSRGLDYEQYF.

The CDR3 DNA reads as TGTGCCAGCAGCTTAGGCGACACCTCTTATAATGAAAAACTGTTTTTT. Residues: CASSLGDTSYNEKLFF. This chain links TRBV7-9 with TRBJ1-4; D is undetermined. V dropped 1 base and J dropped 4 bases, with 13 bases sitting between them. In germline, CDR1 is SEHNR, CDR2 FQNEAQ (reference sequence). CDR3 length equals 16 residues. Full variable domain (rest looked up from reference TRBV7-9 and TRBJ1-4): DTGVSQNPRHKITKRGQNVTFRCDPISEHNRLYWYRQTLGQGPEFLTYFQNEAQLEKSRLLSDRFSAERPKGSFSTLEIQRTEQGDSAMYLCASSLGDTSYNEKLFFGSGTQLSVL.

This clone has more than one count but fewer than ten. The rearrangement links TRBV29-1 to TRBJ1-4; possibly TRBD1 for D (5 bases). The CDR3 is 12 amino acids. Trimming stripped 4 bases from V and 7 bases from J, with 10 bases between. Germline V gene sequence: CDR1 SQVTM, CDR2 ANQGSEA. The CDR3 reads CSVGDSGEKLFF. CDR3 bases: TGCAGCGTTGGAGACAGCGGTGAAAAACTGTTTTTT. Full variable domain (rest looked up from reference TRBV29-1 and TRBJ1-4): SAVISQKPSRDICQRGTSLTIQCQVDSQVTMMFWYRQQPGQSLTLIATANQGSEATYESGFVIDKFPISRPNLTFSTLTVSNMSPEDSSIYLCSVGDSGEKLFFGSGTQLSVL.

This chain links TRBV21-1 with TRBJ2-1; the tabulated D call, TRBD1, remains unverified against the DNA. TRBV21-1 is listed as a pseudogene. The CDR3 runs 17 residues. The CDR3 DNA reads TGTGCCAGCAGCAAGAGTGCTAGGGGGCCGAAGTACAATGAGCAGTTCTTC. Its translation is CASSKSARGPKYNEQFF.

The chain carries TRBV9 and TRBJ2-3; 10 nucleotides align to TRBD1. The CDR3 totals 16 residues. From germline, CDR1 is SGDLS and CDR2 YYNGEE. V was clipped by 6 bases and J by 3 bases; unmatched bases: 10. CDR3 bases: TGTGCCAGCAACCCGGCGGGACAGGGGATTACAGATACGCAGTATTTT. Protein product: CASNPAGQGITDTQYF.

The rearrangement uses TRBV18 and TRBJ2-3; 12 bases are shared with TRBD1. With V trimmed by 3 bases and J by 2 bases, 12 bases remained unmatched. This CDR3 contains 19 residues. Germline CDR1 and CDR2: KGHSH and LQKENI. CDR3 region: CASSPSGTGGFPYTDTQYF. CDR3 sequence (DNA): TGTGCCAGCTCACCTTCCGGGACAGGGGGCTTCCCCTACACAGATACGCAGTATTTT. The variable domain in full, with the rest retrieved from reference TRBV18 and TRBJ2-3, is NAGVMQNPRHLVRRRGQEARLRCSPMKGHSHVYWYRQLPEEGLKFMVYLQKENIIDESGMPKERFSAEFPKEGPSILRIQQVVRGDSAAYFCASSPSGTGGFPYTDTQYFGPGTRLTVL.

V gene TRBV27 combines with J gene TRBJ1-5, with 8 bases aligning to TRBD1. In germline, CDR1 is MNHEY, CDR2 SMNVEV (reference sequence). The ends lost 8 bases at V and 4 bases at J; junction bases unmatched: 7. This CDR3 region has 14 residues. This CDR3 is CASATGVANQPQHF. In DNA form, the CDR3 reads TGTGCCAGCGCGACAGGGGTCGCGAATCAGCCCCAGCATTTT.

The rearrangement joins TRBV6-5 to TRBJ1-1; TRBD1 matches at 9 bases. The J segment lost 2 bases and the V segment lost 4 bases, leaving 2 bases of the junction unmatched. Germline V gene data show CDR1 as MNHEY and CDR2 as SVGAGI. This CDR3 has 14 residues. The DNA for the CDR3 is TGTGCCAGCAGTTCCACAGGGGGCAACACTGAAGCTTTCTTT. Translation gives CASSSTGGNTEAFF.

CDR3 nucleotides: TGTGCCAGCAGCCACACGACTAAGGAAGCAGATACGCAGTATTTT. This codes for CASSHTTKEADTQYF. This chain links TRBV5-4 with TRBJ2-3, with D perhaps TRBD2 (5 bases). This CDR3 comprises 15 residues. Trimming shortened V by 4 bases and J by 4 bases, and 16 bases separated the two germline ends. Per the germline V gene, CDR1 is SGHNT and CDR2 is YYREEE (reference sequence). The complete variable domain, with remaining parts taken from reference TRBV5-4 and TRBJ2-3, reads ETGVTQSPTHLIKTRGQQVTLRCSSQSGHNTVSWYQQALGQGPQFIFQYYREEENGRGNFPPRFSGLQFPNYSSELNVNALELDDSALYLCASSHTTKEADTQYFGPGTRLTVL.

The genes are TRBV6-6 and TRBJ1-6, with 8 nucleotides matching TRBD1. This CDR3 is 16 amino acids long. With V trimmed by 4 bases and J by 10 bases, 12 bases remained unmatched. The germline CDR1 and CDR2 sequences are MNHNY and SVGAGI (reference sequence). The CDR3 coding sequence is TGTGCCAGCAGTTCCTTTAGGGACAGGTTTATCTCACCCCTCCACTTT. This sequence encodes CASSSFRDRFISPLHF.

This CDR3 reads CASSEMVGSNQPQHF. CDR3 coding DNA: TGTGCCAGCAGTGAAATGGTCGGTAGCAATCAGCCCCAGCATTTT. The chain has TRBV2 and TRBJ1-5; no reliable D call. V was trimmed by 2 bases and J by 0 bases, leaving 8 bases between them. The germline V gene encodes CDR1 SNHLY and CDR2 FYNNEI. There are 15 residues in the CDR3.

This clone was picked up one time. CDR3 coding DNA: TGTGCCTGGAGTGTACTAGATGGCGGCTACACCTTC. This translates into CAWSVLDGGYTF. The rearrangement links TRBV30 to TRBJ1-2; D unclear. This CDR3 comprises 12 residues. The germline V and J ends were trimmed by 0 bases and 8 bases, with 10 bases remaining between them. Germline V gene data show CDR1 as GTSNPN and CDR2 as SVGIG (reference sequence).

CDR3 protein: CASSEPVDSQHTEAFF. CDR3 coding DNA: TGTGCCAGCAGTGAACCGGTTGACAGTCAACACACTGAAGCTTTCTTT. The V call is TRBV6-1, the J call TRBJ1-1; the D gene is possibly TRBD1 (5 bases). Trimming took 2 bases from V and 3 from J, leaving 16 bases between them. The germline V gene has CDR1 MNHNS and CDR2 SASEGT. The CDR3 is 16 residues long.